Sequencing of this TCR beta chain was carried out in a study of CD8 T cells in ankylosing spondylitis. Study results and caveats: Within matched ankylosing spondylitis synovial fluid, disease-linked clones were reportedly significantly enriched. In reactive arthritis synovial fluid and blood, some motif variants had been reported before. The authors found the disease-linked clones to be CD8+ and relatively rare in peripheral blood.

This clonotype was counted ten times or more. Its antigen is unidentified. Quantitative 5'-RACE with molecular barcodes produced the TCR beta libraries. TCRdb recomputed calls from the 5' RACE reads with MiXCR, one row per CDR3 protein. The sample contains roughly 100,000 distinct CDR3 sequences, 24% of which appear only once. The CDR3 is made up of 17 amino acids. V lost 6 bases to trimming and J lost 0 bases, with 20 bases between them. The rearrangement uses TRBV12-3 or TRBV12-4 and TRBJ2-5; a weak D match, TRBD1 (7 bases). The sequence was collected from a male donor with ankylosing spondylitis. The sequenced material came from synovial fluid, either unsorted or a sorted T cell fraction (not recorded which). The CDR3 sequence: CASSLRGAGGYQETQYF. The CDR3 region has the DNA TGTGCCAGCAGCCTTAGGGGTGCAGGGGGGTACCAAGAGACCCAGTACTTC.